The rows below give T cell receptor beta chains drawn from one sample of a study of blood T cell repertoires in COVID-19. Clones were sequenced by immunoSEQ multiplex PCR, and TCRdb holds only the in-frame ones, with some missing. The sample includes about 350,000 clones, over 80% of them seen just once. Sequencing input: peripheral blood. Receptor source: a man aged 25-45 years with COVID-19, enrolled during active disease. CDR3s include the opening cysteine and the closing phenylalanine or tryptophan. A D gene is named only where the DNA matches it firmly. The size entry is marked missing in some rows and otherwise reads once, few, many or a size class.

D,size,V,J,CDR3,DNA
NA,NA,TRBV5-1,TRBJ2-2,CASSWTFGGVTGELFF,TGCGCCAGCAGCTGGACCTTCGGAGGGGTAACCGGGGAGCTGTTTTTT
TRBD1,NA,TRBV27,TRBJ2-3,CASSLQGASTDTQYF,TGTGCCAGCAGTCTACAGGGGGCGAGCACAGATACGCAGTATTTT
TRBD1,NA,TRBV19,TRBJ1-1,CASSTHTGGGGSTEAFF,TGTGCCAGTAGTACTCATACAGGGGGCGGCGGGTCCACTGAAGCTTTCTTT
TRBD1,NA,TRBV12-3/TRBV12-4,TRBJ1-3,CASSGQVSYTIYF,TGTGCCAGCAGTGGACAGGTGTCATACACCATATATTTT
NA,NA,TRBV20-1,TRBJ2-7,CSANDRVSYEQYF,TGCAGTGCTAATGACCGCGTCTCCTACGAGCAGTACTTC
TRBD1,NA,TRBV7-9,TRBJ1-4,CASSLGQGPIGSTNEKLFF,TGTGCCAGCAGCCTAGGACAGGGCCCCATAGGTTCAACTAATGAAAAACTGTTTTTT
TRBD1,NA,TRBV6-5,TRBJ2-3,CASTGQVTDTQYF,TGTGCCAGCACTGGACAGGTCACAGATACGCAGTATTTT
NA,NA,TRBV27,TRBJ1-2,CASSFHTGPLGYTF,TGTGCCAGCAGTTTTCATACAGGGCCCTTAGGCTACACCTTC
NA,NA,TRBV10-3,TRBJ1-3,CAIKGTGPSGNTIYF,TGTGCCATCAAAGGGACTGGACCCTCTGGAAACACCATATATTTT
TRBD2,NA,TRBV25-1,TRBJ2-1,CASSDRPGLGLREQFF,TGTGCCAGCAGTGATCGCCCGGGACTGGGACTACGGGAGCAGTTCTTC
NA,NA,TRBV7-2,TRBJ2-5,CASSFPPTTAQETQYF,TGTGCCAGCAGCTTCCCCCCCACTACGGCCCAAGAGACCCAGTACTTC
NA,NA,TRBV14,TRBJ2-7,CASSQLRNSEQYF,TGTGCCAGCAGCCAACTGCGGAACTCCGAGCAGTACTTC
NA,once,TRBV7-2,TRBJ2-1,CASSLSPTSTGSYNEQFF,TGTGCCAGCAGCTTATCGCCGACCTCGACAGGCTCCTACAATGAGCAGTTCTTC
TRBD1,few,TRBV3-1/TRBV3-2,TRBJ1-1,CASSPSDREATEAFF,TGTGCCAGCAGCCCCTCCGACAGGGAGGCCACTGAAGCTTTCTTT
TRBD1,NA,TRBV5-6,TRBJ2-5,CASSMDRVETQYF,TGTGCCAGCAGCATGGACAGGGTGGAGACCCAGTACTTC
NA,NA,TRBV5-1,TRBJ1-5,CASSLDSSEGPQHF,TGCGCCAGCAGCTTGGACAGTTCCGAGGGACCCCAGCATTTT
NA,NA,TRBV6-2/TRBV6-3,TRBJ1-2,CASSPRRGYTF,TGTGCCAGCAGTCCGCGGCGTGGCTACACCTTC
NA,once,TRBV28,TRBJ2-6,CVAAGANVLTF,TGTGTGGCAGCTGGGGCCAACGTCCTGACTTTC
TRBD1,few,TRBV4-3,TRBJ2-1,CASSQDITGASLNEQFF,TGCGCCAGCAGCCAAGATATTACAGGGGCGTCCTTGAATGAGCAGTTCTTC
NA,NA,TRBV10-3,TRBJ1-1,CAIKGLGNTEAFF,TGTGCCATCAAGGGGTTGGGGAACACTGAAGCTTTCTTT
NA,once,TRBV4-1,TRBJ2-5,CASSRQEVLQETQYF,TGCGCCAGCAGCCGACAGGAGGTCTTACAAGAGACCCAGTACTTC
NA,NA,TRBV5-8,TRBJ1-2,CASSFGGAGGYTF,TGTGCCAGCAGCTTTGGCGGGGCAGGGGGCTACACCTTC
NA,NA,TRBV5-1,TRBJ2-1,CASSPWGGAHNEQFF,TGCGCCAGCTCCCCCTGGGGCGGGGCCCACAATGAGCAGTTCTTC
NA,NA,TRBV3-1/TRBV3-2,TRBJ2-7,CASSQDKAGSYEQYF,TGTGCCAGCAGCCAAGATAAGGCAGGCAGCTACGAGCAGTACTTC